The T cell receptor (beta chain) described here comes from a study of radiation and T cells in renal cell carcinoma. Trimming took 2 bases from V and 7 from J, leaving 6 bases between them. The CDR3 is made up of 12 amino acids. Germline CDR1 MNHNS, CDR2 SASEGT. This clone was recorded a few times. Time point denoted: baseline pretreatment blood. Treatment denoted: 15 Gy SBRT to primary tumor, nephrectomy 4 weeks later. Profiled with immunoSEQ multiplex PCR; TCRdb holds only in-frame clones, not every one. The data hold about 59,000 clones, with 65% to 80% observed a single time. The sequence was obtained from a man in his 60s with renal cell carcinoma. The V gene is TRBV6-1, the J gene TRBJ1-5; D ambiguous. The source material was blood, sampled from a patient whose treatment included radiotherapy and nephrectomy. DNA for the CDR3: TGTGCCAGCAGTGAAAACGGACAGCCCCAGCATTTT. Translating gives CASSENGQPQHF.